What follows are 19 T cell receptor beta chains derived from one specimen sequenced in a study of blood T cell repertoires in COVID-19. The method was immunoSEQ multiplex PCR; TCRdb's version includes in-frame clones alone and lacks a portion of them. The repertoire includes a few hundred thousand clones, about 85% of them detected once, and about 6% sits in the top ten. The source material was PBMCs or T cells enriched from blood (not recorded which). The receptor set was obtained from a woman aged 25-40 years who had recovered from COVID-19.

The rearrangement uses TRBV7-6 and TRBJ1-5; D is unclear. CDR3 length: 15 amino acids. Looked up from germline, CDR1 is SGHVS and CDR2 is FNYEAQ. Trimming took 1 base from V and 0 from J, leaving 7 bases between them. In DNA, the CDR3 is TGTGCCAGCAGCTTAGGCGGAGATAGCAATCAGCCCCAGCATTTT. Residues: CASSLGGDSNQPQHF. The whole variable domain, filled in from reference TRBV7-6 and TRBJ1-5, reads GAGVSQSPRYKVTKRGQDVALRCDPISGHVSLYWYRQALGQGPEFLTYFNYEAQQDKSGLPNDRFSAERPEGSISTLTIQRTEQRDSAMYRCASSLGGDSNQPQHFGDGTRLSIL.

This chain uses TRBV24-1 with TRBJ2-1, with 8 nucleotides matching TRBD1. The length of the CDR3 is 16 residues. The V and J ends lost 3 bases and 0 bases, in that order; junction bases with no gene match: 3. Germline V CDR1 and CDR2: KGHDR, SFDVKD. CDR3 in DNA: TGTGCCACCAGTGATGGACAGGGCCGCTCCTACAATGAGCAGTTCTTC. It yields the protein CATSDGQGRSYNEQFF.

The CDR3 here is CASSSSGGGETQYF. The CDR3 region has the DNA TGCGCCAGCAGCTCTAGCGGGGGGGGAGAGACCCAGTACTTC. The rearrangement joins TRBV5-1 to TRBJ2-5, with 12 bases matching TRBD2. J was trimmed by 4 bases and V by 3 bases; bases with no gene match: 1. The germline gives CDR1 SGHRS, CDR2 YFSETQ. This CDR3 comprises 14 residues.

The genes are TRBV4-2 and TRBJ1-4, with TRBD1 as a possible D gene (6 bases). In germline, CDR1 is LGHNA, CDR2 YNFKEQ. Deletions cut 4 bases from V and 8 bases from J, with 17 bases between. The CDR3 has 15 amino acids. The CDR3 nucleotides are TGTGCCAGCAGCCTGGCAGCTCAGACAGGCGAAAAACTGTTTTTT. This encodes CASSLAAQTGEKLFF.

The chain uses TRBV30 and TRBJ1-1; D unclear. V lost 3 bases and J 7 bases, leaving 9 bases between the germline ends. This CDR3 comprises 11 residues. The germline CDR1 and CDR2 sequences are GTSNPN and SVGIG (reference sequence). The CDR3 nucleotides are TGTGCCTGGAGGTTCGAGGGTGAAGCTTTCTTT. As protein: CAWRFEGEAFF.

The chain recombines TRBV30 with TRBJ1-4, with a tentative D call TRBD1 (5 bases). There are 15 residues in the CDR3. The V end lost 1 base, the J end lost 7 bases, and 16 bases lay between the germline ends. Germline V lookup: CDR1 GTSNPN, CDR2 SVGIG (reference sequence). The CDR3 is CAWSAGGGWGEKLFF. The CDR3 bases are TGTGCCTGGAGTGCCGGGGGAGGATGGGGTGAAAAACTGTTTTTT.

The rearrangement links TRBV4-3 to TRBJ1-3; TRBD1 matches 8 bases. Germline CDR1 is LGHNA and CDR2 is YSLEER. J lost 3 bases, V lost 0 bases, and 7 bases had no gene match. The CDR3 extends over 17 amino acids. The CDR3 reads CASSQDRDRTFGNTIYF. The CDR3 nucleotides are TGCGCCAGCAGCCAAGATCGGGACAGGACCTTTGGAAACACCATATATTTT.

CDR3: CASSPTRTGVDEQFF. CDR3 nucleotide sequence: TGCGCCAGCAGCCCAACCCGGACAGGGGTGGATGAGCAGTTCTTC. The J gene is TRBJ2-1, the V gene TRBV5-1; TRBD1 aligns across 9 bases. The CDR3 has 15 residues. The junction had 10 bases not matched to a gene; V was cut back by 4 bases and J by 8 bases. Germline V gives CDR1 SGHRS, CDR2 YFSETQ.

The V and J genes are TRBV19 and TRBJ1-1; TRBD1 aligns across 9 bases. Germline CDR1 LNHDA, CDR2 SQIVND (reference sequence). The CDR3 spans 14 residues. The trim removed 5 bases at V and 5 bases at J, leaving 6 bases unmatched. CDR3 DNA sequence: TGTGCCAGTAGTCCCGACAGGGGGACAACTGAAGCTTTCTTT. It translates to CASSPDRGTTEAFF.

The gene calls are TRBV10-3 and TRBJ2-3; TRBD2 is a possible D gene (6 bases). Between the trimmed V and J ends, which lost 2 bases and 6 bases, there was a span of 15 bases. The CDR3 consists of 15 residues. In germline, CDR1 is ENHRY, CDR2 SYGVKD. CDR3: CAISETGDPADTQYF. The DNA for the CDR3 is TGTGCCATCAGTGAGACGGGGGACCCGGCGGATACGCAGTATTTT.

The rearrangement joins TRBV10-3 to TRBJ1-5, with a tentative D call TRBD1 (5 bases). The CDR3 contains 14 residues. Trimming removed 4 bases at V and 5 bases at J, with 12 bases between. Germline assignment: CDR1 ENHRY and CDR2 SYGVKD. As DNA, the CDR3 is TGTGCCATCAGTGGGGGCAGGCCCGATCAGCCCCAGCATTTT. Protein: CAISGGRPDQPQHF.

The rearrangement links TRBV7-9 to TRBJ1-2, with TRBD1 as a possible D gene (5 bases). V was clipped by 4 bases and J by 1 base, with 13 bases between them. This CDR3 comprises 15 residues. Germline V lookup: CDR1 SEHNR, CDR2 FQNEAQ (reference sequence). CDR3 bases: TGTGCCAGCAGCTGGCCGGCCGGGGGTAACTATGGCTACACCTTC. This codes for CASSWPAGGNYGYTF.

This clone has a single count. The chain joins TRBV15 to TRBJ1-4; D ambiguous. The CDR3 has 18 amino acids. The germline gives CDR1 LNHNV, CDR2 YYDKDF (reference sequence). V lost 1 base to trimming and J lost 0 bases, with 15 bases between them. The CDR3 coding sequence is TGTGCCACCAGCAGAGTATTCTTAGGGAGGACAACTAATGAAAAACTGTTTTTT. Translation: CATSRVFLGRTTNEKLFF. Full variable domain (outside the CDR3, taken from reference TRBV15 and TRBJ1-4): DAMVIQNPRYQVTQFGKPVTLSCSQTLNHNVMYWYQQKSSQAPKLLFHYYDKDFNNEADTPDNFQSRRPNTSFCFLDIRSPGLGDTAMYLCATSRVFLGRTTNEKLFFGSGTQLSVL.

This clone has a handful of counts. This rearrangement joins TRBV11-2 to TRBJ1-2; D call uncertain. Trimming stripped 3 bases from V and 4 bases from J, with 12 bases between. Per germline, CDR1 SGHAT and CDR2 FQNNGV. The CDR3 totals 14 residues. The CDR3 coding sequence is TGTGCCAGCAGCTTTCCCGGGAACCCCTATGGCTACACCTTC. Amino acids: CASSFPGNPYGYTF. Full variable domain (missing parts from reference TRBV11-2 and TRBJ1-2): EAGVAQSPRYKIIEKRQSVAFWCNPISGHATLYWYQQILGQGPKLLIQFQNNGVVDDSQLPKDRFSAERLKGVDSTLKIQPAKLEDSAVYLCASSFPGNPYGYTFGSGTRLTVV.

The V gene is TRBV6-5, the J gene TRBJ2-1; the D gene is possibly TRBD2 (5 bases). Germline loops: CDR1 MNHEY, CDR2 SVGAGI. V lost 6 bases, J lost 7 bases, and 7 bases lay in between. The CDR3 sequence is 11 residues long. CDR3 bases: TGTGCCAGCAGGGGAGTTAATGAGCAGTTCTTC. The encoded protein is CASRGVNEQFF.

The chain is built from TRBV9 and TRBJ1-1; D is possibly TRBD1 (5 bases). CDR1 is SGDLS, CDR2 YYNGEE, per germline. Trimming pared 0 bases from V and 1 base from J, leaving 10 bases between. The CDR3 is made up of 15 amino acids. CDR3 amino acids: CASSVEMGQNTEAFF. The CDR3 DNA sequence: TGTGCCAGCAGCGTAGAGATGGGGCAGAACACTGAAGCTTTCTTT.

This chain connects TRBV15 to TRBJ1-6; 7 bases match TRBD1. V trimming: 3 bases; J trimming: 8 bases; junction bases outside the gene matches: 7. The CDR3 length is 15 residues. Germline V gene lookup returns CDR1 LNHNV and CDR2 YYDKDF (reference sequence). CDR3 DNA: TGTGCCACCAGCAGCTACAGGGGTACGGATTCACCCCTCCACTTT. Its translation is CATSSYRGTDSPLHF.

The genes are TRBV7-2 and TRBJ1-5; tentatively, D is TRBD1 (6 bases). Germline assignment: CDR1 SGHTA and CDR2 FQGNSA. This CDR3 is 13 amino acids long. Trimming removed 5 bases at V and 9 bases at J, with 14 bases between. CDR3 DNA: TGTGCCAGCAGCGGGGGGGCATTGGGGCCCCAGCATTTT. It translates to CASSGGALGPQHF.

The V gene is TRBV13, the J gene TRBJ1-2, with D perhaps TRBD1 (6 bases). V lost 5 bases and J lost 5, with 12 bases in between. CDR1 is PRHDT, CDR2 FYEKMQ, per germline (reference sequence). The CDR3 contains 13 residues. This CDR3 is CASSTQTGYGYTF. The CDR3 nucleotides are TGTGCCAGCAGCACACAGACAGGTTATGGCTACACCTTC.